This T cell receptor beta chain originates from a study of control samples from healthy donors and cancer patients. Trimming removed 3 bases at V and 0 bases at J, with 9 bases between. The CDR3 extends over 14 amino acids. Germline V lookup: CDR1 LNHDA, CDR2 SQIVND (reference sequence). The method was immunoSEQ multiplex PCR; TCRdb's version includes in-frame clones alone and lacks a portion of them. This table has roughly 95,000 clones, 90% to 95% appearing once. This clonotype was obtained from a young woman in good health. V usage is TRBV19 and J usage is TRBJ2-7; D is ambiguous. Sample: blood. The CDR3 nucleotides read TGTGCCAGTAGTATGACGGAGAGCTCCTACGAGCAGTACTTC. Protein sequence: CASSMTESSYEQYF.